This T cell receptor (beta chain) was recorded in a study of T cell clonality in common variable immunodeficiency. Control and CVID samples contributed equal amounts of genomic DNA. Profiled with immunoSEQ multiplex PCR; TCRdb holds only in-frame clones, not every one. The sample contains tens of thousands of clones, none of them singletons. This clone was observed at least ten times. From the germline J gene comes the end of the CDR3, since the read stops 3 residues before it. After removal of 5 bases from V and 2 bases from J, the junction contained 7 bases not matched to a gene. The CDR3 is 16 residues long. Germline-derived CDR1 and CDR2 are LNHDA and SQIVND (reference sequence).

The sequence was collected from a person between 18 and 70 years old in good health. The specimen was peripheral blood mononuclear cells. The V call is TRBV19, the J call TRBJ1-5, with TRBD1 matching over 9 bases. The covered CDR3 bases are TGTGCCAGTAGTTCCGGGACAGGGCAAGGCAATCAGCCC. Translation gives CASSSGTGQGNQP. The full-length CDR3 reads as CASSSGTGQGNQPQHF.